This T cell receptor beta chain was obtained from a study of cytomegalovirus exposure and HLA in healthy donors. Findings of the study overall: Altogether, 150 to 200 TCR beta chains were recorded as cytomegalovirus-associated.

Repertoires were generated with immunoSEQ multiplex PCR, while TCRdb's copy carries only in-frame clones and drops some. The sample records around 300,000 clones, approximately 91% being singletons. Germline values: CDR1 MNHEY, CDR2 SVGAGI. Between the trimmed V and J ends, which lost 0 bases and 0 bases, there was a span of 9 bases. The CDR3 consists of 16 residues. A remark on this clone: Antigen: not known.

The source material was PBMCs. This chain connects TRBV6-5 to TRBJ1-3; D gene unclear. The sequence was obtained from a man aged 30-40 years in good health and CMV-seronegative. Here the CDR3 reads CASSYSKGGSGNTIYF. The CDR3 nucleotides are TGTGCCAGCAGTTACTCGAAGGGAGGCTCTGGAAACACCATATATTTT.